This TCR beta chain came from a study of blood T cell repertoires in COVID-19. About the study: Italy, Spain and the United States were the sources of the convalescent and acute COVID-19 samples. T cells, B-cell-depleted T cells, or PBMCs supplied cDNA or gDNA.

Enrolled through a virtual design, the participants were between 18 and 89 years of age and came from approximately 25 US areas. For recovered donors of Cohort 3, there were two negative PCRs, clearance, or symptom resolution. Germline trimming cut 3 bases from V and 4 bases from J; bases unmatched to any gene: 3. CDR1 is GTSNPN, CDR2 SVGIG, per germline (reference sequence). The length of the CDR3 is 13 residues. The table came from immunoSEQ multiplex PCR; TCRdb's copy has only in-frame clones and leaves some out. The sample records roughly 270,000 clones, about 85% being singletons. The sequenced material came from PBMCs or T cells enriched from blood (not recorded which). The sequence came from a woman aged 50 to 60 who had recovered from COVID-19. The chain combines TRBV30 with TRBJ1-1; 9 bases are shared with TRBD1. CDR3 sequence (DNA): TGTGCCTGGAGAGAGACAGGGGGCACTGAAGCTTTCTTT. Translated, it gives CAWRETGGTEAFF.